The 19 T cell receptor beta chains below come from one sample, sequenced in a study of monozygotic twins with cystic fibrosis. Libraries were prepared by immunoSEQ multiplex PCR; TCRdb keeps only in-frame clonotypes and omits some of them. The sample includes roughly 13,000 clones, approximately 95% seen only once; the top ten take around 9%. The sample was blood. These TCRs come from a girl aged 2 to 10 with cystic fibrosis.

V gene TRBV19 combines with J gene TRBJ1-2; 10 nucleotides align to TRBD1. V shed 1 base, J shed 7 bases, and the junction held 6 bases outside the gene matches. Per germline, CDR1 LNHDA and CDR2 SQIVND (reference sequence). This CDR3 is built from 15 residues. CDR3 nucleotide sequence: TGTGCCAGTAGTATAGCCCTGGGACAGGGGTTTGGCTACACCTTC. Its translation is CASSIALGQGFGYTF.

DNA of the CDR3: TGTGCCAGCCTTGACAATGAGCAGTTCTTC. It yields the protein CASLDNEQFF. This sequence joins TRBV7-9 and TRBJ2-1; D is unclear. Germline values: CDR1 SEHNR, CDR2 FQNEAQ (reference sequence). V gave up 8 bases and J gave up 5 bases, with 4 bases separating them. The length of the CDR3 is 10 residues.

The V and J genes are TRBV19 and TRBJ2-7, with TRBD1 matching 9 bases. With 2 bases clipped from V and 6 bases from J, the junction kept 8 bases outside the gene matches. The CDR3 loop spans 15 amino acids. Germline V gene data show CDR1 as LNHDA and CDR2 as SQIVND (reference sequence). CDR3 nucleotide sequence: TGTGCCAGTAGTATACGACAGGGGGTCGTGGCCGAGCAGTACTTC. It encodes CASSIRQGVVAEQYF.

This chain connects TRBV11-3 to TRBJ2-3; D tentatively reads TRBD1 or TRBD2 (5 bases each). From germline, CDR1 is SGHNT and CDR2 YENEEA. This CDR3 comprises 16 residues. Trimming removed 5 bases from V and 4 bases from J, with 19 bases in between. The chain's CDR3 is CASSEVRGPRADTQYF. The CDR3 DNA follows: TGTGCCAGCAGCGAAGTTAGGGGACCCAGAGCAGATACGCAGTATTTT.

The chain links TRBV2 to TRBJ1-1; TRBD1 agrees at 7 bases. Trimming removed 10 bases from V and 0 bases from J; junction bases left unmatched: 17. This CDR3 is 17 amino acids long. Per germline, CDR1 SNHLY and CDR2 FYNNEI. CDR3 in DNA: TGTGCCATCGTTGGGGGGACAGATCTAAACATGAACACTGAAGCTTTCTTT. Translation gives CAIVGGTDLNMNTEAFF.

The chain is built from TRBV18 and TRBJ2-5, with 7 positions matching TRBD2. CDR3 length: 14 residues. Germline V lookup: CDR1 KGHSH, CDR2 LQKENI. The V and J ends lost 2 bases and 5 bases, in that order; junction bases with no gene match: 5. CDR3 sequence (DNA): TGTGCCAGCTCACCAAGCGGGGTAGGGGAGACCCAGTACTTC. This codes for CASSPSGVGETQYF. Full variable domain (outside the CDR3, taken from reference TRBV18 and TRBJ2-5): NAGVMQNPRHLVRRRGQEARLRCSPMKGHSHVYWYRQLPEEGLKFMVYLQKENIIDESGMPKERFSAEFPKEGPSILRIQQVVRGDSAAYFCASSPSGVGETQYFGPGTRLLVL.

The chain recombines TRBV7-9 with TRBJ1-2; D not resolved. The CDR3 runs 12 residues. Per the germline V gene, CDR1 is SEHNR and CDR2 is FQNEAQ (reference sequence). V dropped 2 bases and J dropped 6 bases, with 7 bases sitting between them. The CDR3 loop reads CASSLRTDGYTF. The CDR3 bases are TGTGCCAGCAGCTTAAGGACTGATGGCTACACCTTC. The full variable domain, with the rest looked up from reference TRBV7-9 and TRBJ1-2, is DTGVSQNPRHKITKRGQNVTFRCDPISEHNRLYWYRQTLGQGPEFLTYFQNEAQLEKSRLLSDRFSAERPKGSFSTLEIQRTEQGDSAMYLCASSLRTDGYTFGSGTRLTVV.

The chain links TRBV6-5 to TRBJ1-1, with TRBD1 as a possible D gene (5 bases). The CDR3 is 13 residues long. Per germline, CDR1 MNHEY and CDR2 SVGAGI. Between the trimmed V and J ends, which lost 6 bases and 0 bases, there was a span of 8 bases. Here the CDR3 DNA reads TGTGCCAGCAGGCAGGGTTTGAACACTGAAGCTTTCTTT. It encodes CASRQGLNTEAFF.

The rearrangement joins TRBV28 to TRBJ1-4; D might be TRBD1 (5 bases). Deletions cut 3 bases from V and 8 bases from J, with 13 bases between. Germline lookup yields CDR1 MDHEN and CDR2 SYDVKM. The length of the CDR3 is 14 residues. The CDR3 bases are TGTGCCAGCAGTTTTCCAGGGATTGGGGAAAAACTGTTTTTT. Its translation: CASSFPGIGEKLFF.

Here the CDR3 DNA reads TGCGCCAGCAGCCAAGATTTAGCCGGGACAGGGGGTTACTATGGCTACACCTTC. Translating gives CASSQDLAGTGGYYGYTF. V gene TRBV4-3 combines with J gene TRBJ1-2; 11 bases match TRBD1. There are 18 residues in the CDR3. Germline V lookup: CDR1 LGHNA, CDR2 YSLEER. The V gene end was trimmed by 0 bases and the J gene end by 3 bases; junction bases not matched to a gene: 9.

Only one count was recorded for this clone. This chain links TRBV5-8 with TRBJ1-1; D gene ambiguous. The V gene lost 1 base and the J gene lost 7 bases, with 8 bases spanning the gap. CDR1 is SGHTS and CDR2 is YDEGEE in the germline V gene. The CDR3 totals 12 residues. The chain's CDR3 is CASSLLGIEAFF. CDR3 coding DNA: TGTGCCAGCAGCTTGCTAGGGATTGAAGCTTTCTTT.

V gene TRBV7-9 combines with J gene TRBJ1-4; TRBD1 matches at 10 bases. Trimming cost V 4 bases and J 8 bases; bases outside gene matches: 4. CDR1 is SEHNR and CDR2 is FQNEAQ in the germline V gene (reference sequence). This CDR3 is built from 14 residues. The CDR3: CASSSTGGAEKLFF. CDR3 in DNA: TGTGCCAGCAGCTCGACAGGGGGCGCGGAAAAACTGTTTTTT.

The chain carries TRBV2 and TRBJ2-7, with 7 positions matching TRBD1. From germline, CDR1 is SNHLY and CDR2 FYNNEI. CDR3 length: 11 residues. Germline trimming cut 10 bases from V and 12 bases from J; bases unmatched to any gene: 12. In nucleotides, the CDR3 is TGTGCCACCATGGACAGGAACCTACCGTACTTC. Translation: CATMDRNLPYF.

For this clone: This CDR3 is also generated by other DNA sequences in the sample. CDR3 in amino acids: CASSPHSYEQYF. CDR3 coding DNA: TGTGCCAGCAGCCCCCACTCGTACGAGCAGTACTTC. The gene calls are TRBV14 and TRBJ2-7; D uncertain. The CDR3 has 12 amino acids. V lost 4 bases and J 4 bases, leaving 8 bases between the germline ends. CDR1 is SGHDN, CDR2 FVKESK, per germline.

In this sample, this clone turned up once. This chain links TRBV11-2 with TRBJ1-1; D is possibly TRBD1 (5 bases). The CDR3 is made up of 16 amino acids. Trimming left V 5 bases short and J 0 bases short, with 16 bases between. The germline V gene has CDR1 SGHAT and CDR2 FQNNGV. CDR3 in amino acids: CASSGSYGALNTEAFF. The CDR3 coding sequence is TGTGCCAGCAGCGGTAGCTATGGGGCCCTGAACACTGAAGCTTTCTTT.

This chain joins TRBV5-1 and TRBJ2-7; 7 bases are a match to TRBD2. The CDR3 loop spans 14 amino acids. CDR1 is SGHRS, CDR2 YFSETQ, per germline. V was pared by 4 bases and J by 7 bases, with 11 bases of the junction left unmatched. As DNA, the CDR3 is TGCGCCAGCAGCACTTACCGACTGGGAGGGGAGCAGTACTTC. It is translated as CASSTYRLGGEQYF. Combining the CDR3 with reference TRBV5-1 and TRBJ2-7 gives the whole variable domain KAGVTQTPRYLIKTRGQQVTLSCSPISGHRSVSWYQQTPGQGLQFLFEYFSETQRNKGNFPGRFSGRQFSNSRSEMNVSTLELGDSALYLCASSTYRLGGEQYFGPGTRLTVT.

This chain joins TRBV7-2 and TRBJ1-5; TRBD1 might be the D (5 bases). The CDR3 covers 12 residues. V shed 1 base and J shed 11 bases, with 9 bases lying between them. CDR1 and CDR2 from the germline V gene are SGHTA and FQGNSA. The CDR3 region is CASSLGGGAQHF. CDR3 coding DNA: TGTGCCAGCAGCTTAGGGGGAGGGGCCCAGCATTTT.

V is TRBV21-1 and J is TRBJ1-4; TRBD1, the D gene given by the table, was not confirmed from the DNA. TRBV21-1 is annotated as a pseudogene. The CDR3 length is 15 residues. CDR3 region: CASSLPGHSNEKLFF. In nucleotides, the CDR3 is TGTGCCAGCAGCCTCCCGGGACATAGTAATGAAAAACTGTTTTTT.

The rearrangement links TRBV7-2 to TRBJ2-2; 9 bases fit TRBD2. CDR3 size: 16 residues. Losses at the gene ends were 6 bases for V and 4 bases for J; bases not matched to a gene: 9. From germline, CDR1 is SGHTA and CDR2 FQGNSA. The CDR3 coding sequence is TGTGCCAGCAGTCTTGGGCTAGCGGGGCCCACCGGGGAGCTGTTTTTT. Translating gives CASSLGLAGPTGELFF.